There are a few counts of the clone carrying this T cell receptor beta chain. Its antigen is as yet unknown. These data are taken from a study of T-cell memory formation after mild COVID-19. Study-level findings and limits: The study detected some responding clones in pre-infection memory, suggesting cross-reactive memory joined. CD4/CD8 balance characterized clones contracting day 15 to 85, and CD4+ skew characterized later expanders. Confirmation of SARS-CoV-2 specificity was lacking for second-wave clones peaking day 37.

This CDR3 has 15 amino acids. V was clipped by 5 bases and J by 1 base; unmatched bases: 7. From 5'RACE with constant-segment primers came TCR alpha and TCR beta cDNA libraries that carried sample barcodes and UMIs. One entry per CDR3 protein results from TCRdb running MiXCR on the 5' RACE reads. The table has 110,000 to 150,000 distinct CDR3 sequences, 20% to 25% seen once; the top ten hold roughly a quarter. Sequences were obtained from PBMCs or a T cell subset sorted from them (not recorded which). The receptor was derived from an adult woman who had mild COVID-19 (a few samples of this study predate the infection). Cell type and time point are not known. This chain connects TRBV12-3 or TRBV12-4 to TRBJ1-2; TRBD1 agrees at 7 bases. The chain's CDR3 is CASSITTGINYGYTF. CDR3 sequence (DNA): TGTGCCAGCAGTATTACGACAGGGATTAACTATGGCTACACCTTC.